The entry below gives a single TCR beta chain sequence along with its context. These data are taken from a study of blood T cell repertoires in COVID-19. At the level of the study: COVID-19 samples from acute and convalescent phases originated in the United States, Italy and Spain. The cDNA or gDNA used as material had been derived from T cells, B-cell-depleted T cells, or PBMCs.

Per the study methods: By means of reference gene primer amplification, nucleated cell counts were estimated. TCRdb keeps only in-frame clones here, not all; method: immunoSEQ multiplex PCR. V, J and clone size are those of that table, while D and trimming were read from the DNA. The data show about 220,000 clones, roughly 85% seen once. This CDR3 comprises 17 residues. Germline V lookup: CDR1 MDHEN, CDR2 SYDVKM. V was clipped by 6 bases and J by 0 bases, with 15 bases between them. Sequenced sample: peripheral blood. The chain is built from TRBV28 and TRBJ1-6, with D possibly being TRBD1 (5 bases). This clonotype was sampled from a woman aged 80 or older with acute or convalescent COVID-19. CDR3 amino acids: CASRGGEISSYNSPLHF. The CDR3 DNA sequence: TGTGCCAGCAGGGGGGGGGAAATTAGCTCCTATAATTCACCCCTCCACTTT.